This TCR beta chain was identified during a study of blood T cell repertoires in COVID-19 (dated by TCRdb to 2020 to 2021). The study in broad terms: Collaborator samples came from the United States, Italy and Spain and covered acute and convalescent phases of COVID-19. Where HLA class I and class II types were available, the types were taken from metadata supplied by the sample provider, not from assay-based typing. Subjects who had been exposed to COVID-19, were actively infected with it, or had recovered from it provided the deeply sampled blood TCRbeta repertoires that made up the dataset. The repertoires were released in a freely available public database intended as a resource for research on the immune response to SARS-CoV-2. The prospective study material was composed of cDNA or gDNA derived from T cells, B-cell-depleted T cells, or PBMCs. Samples came from the ongoing ImmuneRACE study (first 160 participants) plus 1,254 subjects from 6 global collaborators. Nearly every sample came with metadata listing a de-identified subject ID, COVID-19 status, age in years and sex. The investigation overall reported the following: How much clinical and demographic metadata was included differed by source and by participant, and the metadata was provided uncurated.

One collaborating source in Seattle enrolled patients during active infection and followed them longitudinally through the course of disease. Collaborating institutions collected whole blood in K2EDTA tubes following their own protocols. Collaborator samples were shipped for TCRbeta analysis as frozen whole blood, isolated PBMCs, or DNA extracted from either sample type. TCRbeta CDR3 regions were amplified from genomic DNA by means of the immunoSEQ Assay, a bias-controlled multiplex PCR. In the source study's methods: Nucleated cell counts per sample were estimated from amplification of reference gene primers within the assay. Sequence reads were collapsed and filtered to measure the absolute abundance of every unique TCRbeta CDR3 rearrangement. For each sample, productive Simpson clonality was calculated as the square root of Simpson's diversity index over productive rearrangements. TCRdb limited this immuneACCESS table to in-frame rearrangements with V and J called. A share of clones is missing; checked studies link under half to unresolved V genes, and the rest is unexplained. V and J calls and clone size follow that table, whereas D and trimming were derived from the DNA. The sample records under 250,000 clones, 86% of which are singletons. Approximately 6% of the sample is in the top ten clones.

The V end gives up 5 bases and the J end 3 bases, leaving 15 bases in the junction not matched to a gene. Based on the germline V gene, the CDR1 and CDR2 sequences are SGHVS and FQNEAQ. Its CDR3 holds 18 amino acids, cysteine through phenylalanine. Just the 54-base CDR3 DNA is kept, in frame starting at base 1. As regards this clone: Its antigen is currently not known. It has no much larger one-base neighbor in the sample; base qualities were not kept.

The receptor was isolated from a woman aged 80 or over with COVID-19, enrolled during active disease. Sequenced: peripheral blood. The sequence is built from TRBV7-8 and TRBJ2-1; the junction holds 8 bases that match TRBD2. The bases are TGTGCCAGCAGCACTAAGGCCCCTACTAGCGGAGTCTACAATGAGCAGTTCTTC. This sequence encodes CASSTKAPTSGVYNEQFF.